The next 2 T cell receptor beta chains were all read from a single sample in a study of blood T cell repertoires in COVID-19. Sequenced by immunoSEQ multiplex PCR; TCRdb stores in-frame clones only, minus some. The sample lists about 270,000 clones; around nine tenths were seen once. The sample consisted of peripheral blood. Receptor source: a man between 40 and 49 years old with active or convalescent COVID-19.

The rearrangement joins TRBV7-9 to TRBJ2-3; 8 nucleotides agree with TRBD1. The germline gives CDR1 SEHNR, CDR2 FQNEAQ (reference sequence). The length of the CDR3 is 15 residues. Trimming took 8 bases from V and 4 from J; bases not matched to a gene: 11. The CDR3 loop reads CASAQPDRGSDTQYF. CDR3 DNA: TGTGCCAGCGCTCAACCCGACAGGGGATCAGATACGCAGTATTTT. The whole variable domain, filled in from reference TRBV7-9 and TRBJ2-3, reads DTGVSQNPRHKITKRGQNVTFRCDPISEHNRLYWYRQTLGQGPEFLTYFQNEAQLEKSRLLSDRFSAERPKGSFSTLEIQRTEQGDSAMYLCASAQPDRGSDTQYFGPGTRLTVL.

This chain connects TRBV6-2 or TRBV6-3 to TRBJ2-4, with D perhaps matching TRBD2 (6 bases). V gave up 2 bases and J gave up 9 bases, with 14 bases separating them. Germline V gives CDR1 MNHEY, CDR2 SVGEGT. CDR3 size: 14 residues. CDR3 region: CASSYAGGDSIQYF. In nucleotides, the CDR3 is TGTGCCAGCAGTTACGCCGGCGGGGACTCCATTCAGTACTTC.